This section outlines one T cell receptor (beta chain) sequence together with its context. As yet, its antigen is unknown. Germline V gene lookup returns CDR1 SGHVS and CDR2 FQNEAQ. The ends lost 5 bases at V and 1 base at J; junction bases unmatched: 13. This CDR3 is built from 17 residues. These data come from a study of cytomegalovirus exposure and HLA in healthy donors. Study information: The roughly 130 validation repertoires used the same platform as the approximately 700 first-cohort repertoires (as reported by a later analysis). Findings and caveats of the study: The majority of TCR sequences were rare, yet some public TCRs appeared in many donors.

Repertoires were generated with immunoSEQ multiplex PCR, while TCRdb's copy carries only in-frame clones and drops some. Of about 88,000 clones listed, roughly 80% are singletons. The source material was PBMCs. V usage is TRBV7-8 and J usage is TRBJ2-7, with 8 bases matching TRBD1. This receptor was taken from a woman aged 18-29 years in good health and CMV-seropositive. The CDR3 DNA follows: TGTGCCAGCAGCAGCTTGATCGGGACAGGTCGTTCCTACGAGCAGTACTTC. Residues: CASSSLIGTGRSYEQYF. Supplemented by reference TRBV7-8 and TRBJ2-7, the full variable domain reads GAGVSQSPRYKVAKRGQDVALRCDPISGHVSLFWYQQALGQGPEFLTYFQNEAQLDKSGLPSDRFFAERPEGSVSTLKIQRTQQEDSAVYLCASSSLIGTGRSYEQYFGPGTRLTVT.